This T cell receptor (beta chain) emerged from a study of metastatic and nonmetastatic thyroid tumors (dated by TCRdb to 2018 to 2020). Context from the whole study: The researchers compared repertoires between peripheral blood samples and tumor or nodule tissue samples from patients with malignant or benign thyroid disease.

Trimming removed 1 base from V and 5 bases from J, leaving 15 bases between the germline ends. The germline V gene yields SGHAT for CDR1 and FQNNGV for CDR2. From cysteine to phenylalanine, the CDR3 is 16 amino acids long. Only the CDR3 region is kept as DNA, spanning 48 bases read in frame from base 1. Before undergoing thyroid surgery, none of the patients had been given any kind of treatment. Patient clinical samples collected from 2012 to 2018 were retrospectively analysed using T-cell receptor beta sequencing. The library was generated by PCR. The sequencer listed for this sample is Illumina HiSeq 4000. High-throughput sequencing was used to profile the TCR beta-chain CDR3 region of every patient. For the original study's pipeline: Drawing on CDR3 differences between clinicopathological groups, the researchers built a classifier meant to tell apart patients with distant-metastatic papillary thyroid cancer. To measure repertoire diversity the researchers used the Shannon index, while the Morisita-Horn index served to gauge how similar the tumor and blood repertoires were. TCRdb's own reprocessing of the public reads used fastp at Q25 and MiXCR and kept productive beta chains. The V and J calls shown here were made by TCRdb, not taken from the authors' results. Within this sample are 35,000 to 50,000 clones, with about a sixth of them counted one time only. The ten top clones hold approximately 9.9% of the sample.

Results the study describes overall, beyond this receptor: TCR beta diversity was reported as significantly higher in malignant tumors than in benign nodules, in both blood and tumor samples.

This clone has a count of ten or more. Its antigen is currently not known. Qualities for individual bases were not recorded, and no much larger clone is one base off. Material: tumor tissue. The rearrangement joined TRBV11-2 to TRBJ2-1; the D gene cannot be resolved reliably. This receptor was obtained from a female donor with papillary thyroid cancer or a benign thyroid nodule (not recorded which). Some clones in this sample may be carry-over from other donors' samples. The DNA reads TGTGCCAGCAGCTTAGTGCGGCGTGGCAACAACAATGAGCAGTTCTTC. Its product reads: CASSLVRRGNNNEQFF.